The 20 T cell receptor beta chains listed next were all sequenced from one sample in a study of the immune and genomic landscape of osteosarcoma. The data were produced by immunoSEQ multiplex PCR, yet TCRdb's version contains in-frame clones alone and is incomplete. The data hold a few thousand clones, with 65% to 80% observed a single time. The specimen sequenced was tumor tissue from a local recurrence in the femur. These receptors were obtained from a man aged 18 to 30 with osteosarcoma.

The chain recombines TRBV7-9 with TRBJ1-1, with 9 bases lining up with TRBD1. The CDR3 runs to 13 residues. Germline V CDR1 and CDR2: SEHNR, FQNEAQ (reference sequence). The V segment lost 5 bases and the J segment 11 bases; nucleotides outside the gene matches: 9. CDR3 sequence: CASSPGDRGMAFF. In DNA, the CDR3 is TGTGCCAGCAGCCCGGGAGACAGGGGGATGGCTTTCTTT. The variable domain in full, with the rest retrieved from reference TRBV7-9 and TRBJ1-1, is DTGVSQNPRHKITKRGQNVTFRCDPISEHNRLYWYRQTLGQGPEFLTYFQNEAQLEKSRLLSDRFSAERPKGSFSTLEIQRTEQGDSAMYLCASSPGDRGMAFFGQGTRLTVV.

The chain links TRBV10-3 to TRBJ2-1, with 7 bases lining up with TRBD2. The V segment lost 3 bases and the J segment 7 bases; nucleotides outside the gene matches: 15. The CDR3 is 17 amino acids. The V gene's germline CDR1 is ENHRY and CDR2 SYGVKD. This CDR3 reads CAISDSGREGGWNEQFF. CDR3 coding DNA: TGTGCCATCAGTGATAGTGGCAGGGAGGGAGGCTGGAATGAGCAGTTCTTC.

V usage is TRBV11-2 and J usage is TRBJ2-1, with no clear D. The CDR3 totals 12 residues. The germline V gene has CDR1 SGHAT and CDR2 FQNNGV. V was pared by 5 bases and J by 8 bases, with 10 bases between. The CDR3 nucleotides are TGTGCCAGCAGCACCCGAACCGATGAGCAGTTCTTC. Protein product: CASSTRTDEQFF.

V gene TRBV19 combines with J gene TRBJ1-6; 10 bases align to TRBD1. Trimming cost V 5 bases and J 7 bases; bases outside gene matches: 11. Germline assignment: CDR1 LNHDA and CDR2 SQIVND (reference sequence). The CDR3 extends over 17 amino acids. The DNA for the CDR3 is TGTGCCAGTAGTGGACCGGGACAGGGGTTTTTAAATTCACCCCTCCACTTT. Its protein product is CASSGPGQGFLNSPLHF.

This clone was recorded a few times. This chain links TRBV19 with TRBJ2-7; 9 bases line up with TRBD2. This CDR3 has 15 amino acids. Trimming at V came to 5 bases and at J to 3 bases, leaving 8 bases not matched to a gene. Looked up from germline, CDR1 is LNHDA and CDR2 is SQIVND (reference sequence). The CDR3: CASSGGLAGGYEQYF. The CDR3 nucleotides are TGTGCCAGTAGTGGGGGACTAGCCGGCGGCTACGAGCAGTACTTC.

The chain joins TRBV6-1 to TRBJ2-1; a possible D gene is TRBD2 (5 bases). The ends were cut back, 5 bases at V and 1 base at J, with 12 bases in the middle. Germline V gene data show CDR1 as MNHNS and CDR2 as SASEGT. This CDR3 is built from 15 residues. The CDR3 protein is CASSPHGESYNEQFF. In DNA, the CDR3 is TGTGCCAGCAGTCCCCACGGGGAATCCTACAATGAGCAGTTCTTC.

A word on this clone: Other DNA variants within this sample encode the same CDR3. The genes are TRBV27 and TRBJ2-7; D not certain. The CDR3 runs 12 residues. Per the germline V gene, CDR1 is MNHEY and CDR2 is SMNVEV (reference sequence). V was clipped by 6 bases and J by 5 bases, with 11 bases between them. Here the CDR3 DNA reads TGTGCCAGCAGACTTAGCAGCGACGAGCAGTACTTC. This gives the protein CASRLSSDEQYF.

Here the CDR3 reads CASSEQTDTQYF. CDR3 nucleotides: TGTGCCAGCTCTGAACAGACAGATACGCAGTATTTT. J is TRBJ2-3 and V is TRBV18, with no clear D. The V gene lost 6 bases and the J gene lost 3 bases, with 7 bases spanning the gap. CDR1 KGHSH and CDR2 LQKENI come from the germline V gene. The CDR3 is 12 residues long.

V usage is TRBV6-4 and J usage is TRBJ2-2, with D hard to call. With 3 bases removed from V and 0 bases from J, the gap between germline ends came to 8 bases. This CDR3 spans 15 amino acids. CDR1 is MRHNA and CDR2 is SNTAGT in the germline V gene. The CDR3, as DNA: TGTGCCAGCAGTGATGGGTCTACGAACACCGGGGAGCTGTTTTTT. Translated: CASSDGSTNTGELFF.

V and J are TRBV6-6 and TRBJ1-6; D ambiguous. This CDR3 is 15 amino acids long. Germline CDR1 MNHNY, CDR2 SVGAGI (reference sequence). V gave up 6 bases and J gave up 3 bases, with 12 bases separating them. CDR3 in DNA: TGTGCCAGCAGAAATAGGGCCGACTATAATTCACCCCTCCACTTT. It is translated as CASRNRADYNSPLHF.

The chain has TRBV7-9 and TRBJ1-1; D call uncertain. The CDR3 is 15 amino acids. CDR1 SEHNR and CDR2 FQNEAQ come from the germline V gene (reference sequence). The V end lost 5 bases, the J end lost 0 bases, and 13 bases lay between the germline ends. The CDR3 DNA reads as TGTGCCAGCAGCCCCTACCTCGGCATGAACACTGAAGCTTTCTTT. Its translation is CASSPYLGMNTEAFF.

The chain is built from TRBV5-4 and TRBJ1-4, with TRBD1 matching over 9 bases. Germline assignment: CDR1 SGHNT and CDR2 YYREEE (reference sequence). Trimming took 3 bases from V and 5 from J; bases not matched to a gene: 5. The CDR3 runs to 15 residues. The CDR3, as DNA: TGTGCCAGCAGCTCTGGACAGGGGCGAAATGAAAAACTGTTTTTT. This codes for CASSSGQGRNEKLFF.

The CDR3 nucleotides read TGCGCCAGCAGCTTGGATCCAGGGACCACCTACGAGCAGTACTTC. It encodes CASSLDPGTTYEQYF. This chain links TRBV5-1 with TRBJ2-7; either TRBD1 or TRBD2 may supply D (5 bases each). The CDR3 covers 15 residues. V shed 0 bases and J shed 2 bases, with 12 bases lying between them. Germline lookup yields CDR1 SGHRS and CDR2 YFSETQ.

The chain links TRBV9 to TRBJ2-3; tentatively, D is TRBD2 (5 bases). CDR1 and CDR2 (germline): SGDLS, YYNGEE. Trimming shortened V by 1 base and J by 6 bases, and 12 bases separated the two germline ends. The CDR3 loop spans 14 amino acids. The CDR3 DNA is TGTGCCAGCAGCGTACCCCCCGGGGTGGATACGCAGTATTTT. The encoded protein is CASSVPPGVDTQYF.

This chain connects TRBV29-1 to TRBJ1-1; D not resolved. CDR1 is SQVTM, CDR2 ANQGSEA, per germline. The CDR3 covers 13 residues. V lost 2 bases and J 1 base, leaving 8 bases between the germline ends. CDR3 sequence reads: CSVEPTRNTEAFF. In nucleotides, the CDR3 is TGCAGCGTTGAACCGACCCGGAACACTGAAGCTTTCTTT.

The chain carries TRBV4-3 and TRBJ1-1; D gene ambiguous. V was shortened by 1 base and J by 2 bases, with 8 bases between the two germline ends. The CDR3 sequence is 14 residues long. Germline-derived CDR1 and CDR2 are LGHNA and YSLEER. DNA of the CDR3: TGCGCCAGCAGCCAAGTTCACGGAAACACTGAAGCTTTCTTT. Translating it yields CASSQVHGNTEAFF.

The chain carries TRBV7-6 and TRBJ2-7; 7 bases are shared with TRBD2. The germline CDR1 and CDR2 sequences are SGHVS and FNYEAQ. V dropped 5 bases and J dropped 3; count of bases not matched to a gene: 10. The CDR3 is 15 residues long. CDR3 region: CASSGLGGGSYEQYF. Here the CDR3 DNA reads TGTGCCAGCAGCGGTCTGGGTGGCGGGAGCTACGAGCAGTACTTC.

The DNA for the CDR3 is TGTGCCAGTAGCTGGGGAGCGGCTAATGAAAAACTGTTTTTT. Protein product: CASSWGAANEKLFF. J is TRBJ1-4 and V is TRBV19; D is unresolved. Germline lookup yields CDR1 LNHDA and CDR2 SQIVND (reference sequence). CDR3 length equals 14 residues. With 6 bases removed from V and 3 bases from J, the gap between germline ends came to 11 bases.

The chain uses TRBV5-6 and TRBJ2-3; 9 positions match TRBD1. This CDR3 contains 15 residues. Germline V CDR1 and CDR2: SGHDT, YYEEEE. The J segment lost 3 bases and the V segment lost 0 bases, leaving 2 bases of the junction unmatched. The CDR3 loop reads CASSLVQGATDTQYF. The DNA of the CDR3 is TGTGCCAGCAGCTTGGTACAGGGGGCAACAGATACGCAGTATTTT.

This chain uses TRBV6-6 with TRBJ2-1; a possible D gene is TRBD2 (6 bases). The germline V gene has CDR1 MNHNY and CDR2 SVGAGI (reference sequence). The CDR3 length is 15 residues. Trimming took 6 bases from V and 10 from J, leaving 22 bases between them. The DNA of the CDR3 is TGTGCCAGCAGAGCTACCGGGACTCTGATATCGGAGCAGTTCTTC. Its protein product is CASRATGTLISEQFF.